This TCR beta chain derives from a study of molecular identifiers for immune sequencing clone quantification. This CDR3 comprises 12 residues. Germline CDR1 reads SQVTM; CDR2 reads ANQGSEA. V lost 5 bases and J lost 8; bases outside the gene matches: 6. This clonotype was detected only a few times. In TCRdb, the PCR reads were re-called with MiXCR into one record per CDR3 protein. The sample includes 490,000 or so distinct CDR3 sequences, roughly 23% seen only once; the top ten take about 0.8%. This sequence was found in a human donor in good health. Some libraries in this study had Jurkat cell RNA spiked in. The sample consisted of naive CD8+ T cells from blood, with Jurkat cell RNA spiked in. Subset of the sample: FACS-sorted CD8+CD4-CCR7+CD45RA+ naive T cells. The chain combines TRBV29-1 with TRBJ1-2; 9 nucleotides agree with TRBD1. CDR3 region: CSVSLQGAGYTF. In nucleotides, the CDR3 is TGCAGCGTTTCGTTACAGGGGGCCGGCTACACCTTC.